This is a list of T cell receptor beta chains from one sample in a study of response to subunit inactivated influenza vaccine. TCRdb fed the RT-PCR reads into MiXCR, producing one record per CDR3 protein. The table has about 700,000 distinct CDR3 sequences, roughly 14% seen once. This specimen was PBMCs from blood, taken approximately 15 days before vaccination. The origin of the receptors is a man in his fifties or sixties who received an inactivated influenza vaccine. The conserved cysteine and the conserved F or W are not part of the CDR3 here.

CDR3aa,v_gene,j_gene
ASALWETGGYT,TRBV12-3/TRBV12-4,TRBJ1-2
SASSDATNEKLF,TRBV20-1,TRBJ1-4
SVKGQGTYEQY,TRBV29-1,TRBJ2-7
ASSLWGTGNTEAF,TRBV5-1,TRBJ1-1
ASSLQGINYEQY,TRBV5-4,TRBJ2-7
ASSRDGGALTGELF,TRBV5-1,TRBJ2-2
ASSGGTPGELF,TRBV7-2,TRBJ2-2
ASSLEGPRAVGTQY,TRBV13,TRBJ2-5
ASSLVLAVSYEQY,TRBV5-1,TRBJ2-7
SAVHGSGEETQY,TRBV20-1,TRBJ2-5
AGGQGASDTQY,TRBV6-1,TRBJ2-3
SGQPPSSGSGRHEQY,TRBV20-1,TRBJ2-7
ASSLRGRESYEQY,TRBV12-3/TRBV12-4,TRBJ2-7
AISEPRGNEQF,TRBV10-3,TRBJ2-1
ASTLGGASNTEAF,TRBV12-3/TRBV12-4,TRBJ1-1
ASSLGVLEDTDTQY,TRBV5-1,TRBJ2-3
ASSETLGLDYNEQF,TRBV2,TRBJ2-1
ASSQGPSGELF,TRBV4-1,TRBJ2-2
ASSPRDRGEAF,TRBV18,TRBJ1-1
ASSATGGYGYT,TRBV6-1,TRBJ1-2
ASSVVGSSYNEQF,TRBV9,TRBJ2-1
ASSLGLGASTDTQY,TRBV5-1,TRBJ2-3